The 3 T cell receptor beta chains in this list originate from one sample, sequenced in a study of beta chain features in type 1 diabetes. Expressed TCRB transcripts got sequenced, as all isolated RNA was reverse transcribed. Profiling relied on immunoSEQ multiplex PCR, and the TCRdb table lists in-frame clones only, not all of them. Of more than 300,000 clones in the sample, around 13% were seen once. Sequenced input: naive CD4+ T cells from blood. These receptors all come from a young man in good health.

This clone was found a few times. This rearrangement joins TRBV11-2 to TRBJ2-1; possible D gene TRBD1, 5 bases. The CDR3 runs 16 residues. Germline V gene sequence: CDR1 SGHAT, CDR2 FQNNGV. Trimming took off 0 bases at V and 5 bases at J, with 14 bases between the two ends. The chain's CDR3 is CASSLDRVGPNNEQFF. Written as DNA, the CDR3 is TGTGCCAGCAGCTTAGATCGTGTGGGGCCGAACAATGAGCAGTTCTTC.

The chain is built from TRBV28 and TRBJ2-7; the D gene is possibly TRBD1 (6 bases). The V gene's germline CDR1 is MDHEN and CDR2 SYDVKM. The CDR3 extends over 15 amino acids. Trimming took 4 bases from V and 2 from J, leaving 15 bases between them. CDR3 sequence reads: CASSSMTGPPYEQYF. In DNA, the CDR3 is TGTGCCAGCAGTTCCATGACAGGCCCTCCCTACGAGCAGTACTTC. Drawing the rest from reference TRBV28 and TRBJ2-7, the complete variable domain is DVKVTQSSRYLVKRTGEKVFLECVQDMDHENMFWYRQDPGLGLRLIYFSYDVKMKEKGDIPEGYSVSREKKERFSLILESASTNQTSMYLCASSSMTGPPYEQYFGPGTRLTVT.

This sequence joins TRBV4-3 and TRBJ2-1; tentatively, D is TRBD2 (5 bases). The CDR3 is made up of 16 amino acids. In germline, CDR1 is LGHNA, CDR2 YSLEER. Deletions cut 6 bases from V and 3 bases from J, with 18 bases between. The CDR3, as DNA: TGCGCCAGCAGGATGAGGGTACAGACAATCTACAATGAGCAGTTCTTC. The encoded protein is CASRMRVQTIYNEQFF.